The sequence of this T cell receptor (beta chain) was determined in a study of cytomegalovirus exposure and HLA in healthy donors. In the case of this clone: Its target is not known.

The CDR3 totals 13 residues. Germline V gene data show CDR1 as SGHTA and CDR2 as FQGNSA. V lost 5 bases to trimming and J lost 8 bases, with 15 bases between them. Researchers ran the PCR with 60 Vbeta and 13 Jbeta primers. Using immunoSEQ multiplex PCR, the repertoire was profiled, and TCRdb retains in-frame clones only, with some absent. The sample records 110,000 to 150,000 clones, roughly 72% being singletons. Study observations and caveats: The authors confirmed in vitro that three CMV-associated chains were specific for CMV antigens.

The material sequenced was PBMCs. The chain joins TRBV7-2 to TRBJ1-1; D perhaps matches TRBD1 (6 bases). The clonotype originates from a man aged 35 to 55 in good health and CMV-seronegative. This chain's CDR3 is CASSLDRGAEAFF. The CDR3 DNA reads TGTGCCAGCAGCCTGGATCGGGGGGCCGAAGCTTTCTTT. Full variable domain (outside the CDR3, taken from reference TRBV7-2 and TRBJ1-1): GAGVSQSPSNKVTEKGKDVELRCDPISGHTALYWYRQSLGQGLEFLIYFQGNSAPDKSGLPSDRFSAERTGGSVSTLTIQRTQQEDSAVYLCASSLDRGAEAFFGQGTRLTVV.